The T cell receptor beta chain described here comes from a study of T cell responses to AZD1222 COVID-19 vaccine. Broader study findings: Donors skewed white British and female; clonal diversity was possibly underestimated. Receipt of two AZD1222 doses was followed by a rise in Spike-specific TCR breadth and depth.

As concerns this clone: The antigen is unknown.

The germline gives CDR1 SGHTA, CDR2 FQGNSA. The CDR3 has 13 residues. V gave up 6 bases and J gave up 3 bases, with 9 bases separating them. The protocol was immunoSEQ multiplex PCR, while the TCRdb copy is restricted to in-frame clones and leaves out a portion. The sample yields approximately 75,000 clones, roughly 91% seen once. Sequenced material: peripheral blood, taken 28 days after the second AZD1222 dose. This chain joins TRBV7-2 and TRBJ1-5; D is ambiguous. This TCR derives from an adult who received the AZD1222 COVID-19 vaccine. CDR3 residues: CASSRVHNQPQHF. Written as DNA, the CDR3 is TGTGCCAGCAGTCGAGTCCACAATCAGCCCCAGCATTTT. Complete variable domain (other parts from reference TRBV7-2 and TRBJ1-5): GAGVSQSPSNKVTEKGKDVELRCDPISGHTALYWYRQSLGQGLEFLIYFQGNSAPDKSGLPSDRFSAERTGGSVSTLTIQRTQQEDSAVYLCASSRVHNQPQHFGDGTRLSIL.